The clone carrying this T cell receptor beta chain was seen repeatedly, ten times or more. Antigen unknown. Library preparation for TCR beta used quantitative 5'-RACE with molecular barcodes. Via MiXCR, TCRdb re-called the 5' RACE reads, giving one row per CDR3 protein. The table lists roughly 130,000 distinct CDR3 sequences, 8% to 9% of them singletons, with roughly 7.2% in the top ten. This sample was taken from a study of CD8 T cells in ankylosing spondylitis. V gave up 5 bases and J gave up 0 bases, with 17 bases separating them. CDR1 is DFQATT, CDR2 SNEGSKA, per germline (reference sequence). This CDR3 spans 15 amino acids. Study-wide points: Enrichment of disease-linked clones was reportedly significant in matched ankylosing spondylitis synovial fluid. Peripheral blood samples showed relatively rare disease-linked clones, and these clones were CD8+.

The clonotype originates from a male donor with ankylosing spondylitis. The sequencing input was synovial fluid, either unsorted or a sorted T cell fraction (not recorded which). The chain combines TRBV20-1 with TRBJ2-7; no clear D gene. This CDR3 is CSAPSLASSSYEQYF. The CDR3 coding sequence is TGCAGTGCTCCATCCCTGGCGTCTAGCTCCTACGAGCAGTACTTC.